This T cell receptor beta chain was profiled in a study of patients and donors after allogeneic stem cell transplantation. Using its own MiXCR run on the RT-PCR reads, TCRdb lists one record per CDR3 protein. Among 900,000 to 1,000,000 distinct CDR3 sequences listed, roughly 17% were seen once. Concerning this clonotype itself: One junction end does not reproduce the germline sequence, and a read error may be involved.

This sequence originates from a human donor who was either an allogeneic HSCT recipient or a stem cell or donor lymphocyte infusion donor (not recorded which). It is not recorded whose cells these are; they may come from a transplant donor. Material for sequencing was blood, either unsorted or a sorted T cell fraction (not recorded which).

In DNA, the CDR3 is TGTGCCAGCAGTCTAGCCGAGGGGGCCCACTATGGCTACACCTTC. Translated: CASSLAEGAHYGYTF. This chain uses TRBV12-3 or TRBV12-4 with TRBJ1-2; 7 bases align to TRBD1. The CDR3 spans 15 residues.